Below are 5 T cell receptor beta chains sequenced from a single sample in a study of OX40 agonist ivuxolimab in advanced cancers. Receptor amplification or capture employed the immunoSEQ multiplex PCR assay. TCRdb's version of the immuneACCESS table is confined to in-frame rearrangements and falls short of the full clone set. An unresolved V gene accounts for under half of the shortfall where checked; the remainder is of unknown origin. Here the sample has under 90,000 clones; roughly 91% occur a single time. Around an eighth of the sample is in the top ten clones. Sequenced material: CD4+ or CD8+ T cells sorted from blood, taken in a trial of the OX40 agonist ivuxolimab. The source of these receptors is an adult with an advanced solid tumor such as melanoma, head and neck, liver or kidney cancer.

CDR3 in DNA: TGCAGTGCTAGGCTGGTGGACGAGCAGTACTTC. Translation gives CSARLVDEQYF. The V call is TRBV20-1, the J call TRBJ2-7; D not certain. The V gene's germline CDR1 is DFQATT and CDR2 SNEGSKA (reference sequence). V was clipped by 3 bases and J by 5 bases, with 8 bases between them. CDR3 size: 11 residues.

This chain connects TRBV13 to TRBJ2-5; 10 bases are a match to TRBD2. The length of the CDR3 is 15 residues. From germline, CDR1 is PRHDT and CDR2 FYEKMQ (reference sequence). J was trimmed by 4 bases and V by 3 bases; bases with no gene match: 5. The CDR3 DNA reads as TGTGCCAGCAGCTTGGCCCTAGCGGGGGCAGAGACCCAGTACTTC. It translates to CASSLALAGAETQYF.

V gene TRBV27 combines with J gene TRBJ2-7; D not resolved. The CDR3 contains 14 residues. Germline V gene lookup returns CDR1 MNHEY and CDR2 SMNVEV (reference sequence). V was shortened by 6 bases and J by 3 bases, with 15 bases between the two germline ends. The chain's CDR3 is CASRRNPGDYEQYF. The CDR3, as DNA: TGTGCCAGCAGGCGAAATCCGGGCGACTACGAGCAGTACTTC.

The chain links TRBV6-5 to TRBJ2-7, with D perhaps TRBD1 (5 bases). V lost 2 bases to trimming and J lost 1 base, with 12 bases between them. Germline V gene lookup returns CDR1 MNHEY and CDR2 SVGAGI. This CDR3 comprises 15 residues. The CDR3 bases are TGTGCCAGCAGTTACGGGTCAGGGTGGTCCTACGAGCAGTACTTC. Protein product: CASSYGSGWSYEQYF.

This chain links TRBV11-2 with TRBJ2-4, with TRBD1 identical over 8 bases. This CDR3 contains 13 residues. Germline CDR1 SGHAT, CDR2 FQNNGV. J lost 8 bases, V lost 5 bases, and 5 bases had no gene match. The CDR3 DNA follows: TGTGCCAGCAGCCCGACAGGGGAAGACATTCAGTACTTC. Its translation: CASSPTGEDIQYF. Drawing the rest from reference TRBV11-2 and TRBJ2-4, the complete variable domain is EAGVAQSPRYKIIEKRQSVAFWCNPISGHATLYWYQQILGQGPKLLIQFQNNGVVDDSQLPKDRFSAERLKGVDSTLKIQPAKLEDSAVYLCASSPTGEDIQYFGAGTRLSVL.